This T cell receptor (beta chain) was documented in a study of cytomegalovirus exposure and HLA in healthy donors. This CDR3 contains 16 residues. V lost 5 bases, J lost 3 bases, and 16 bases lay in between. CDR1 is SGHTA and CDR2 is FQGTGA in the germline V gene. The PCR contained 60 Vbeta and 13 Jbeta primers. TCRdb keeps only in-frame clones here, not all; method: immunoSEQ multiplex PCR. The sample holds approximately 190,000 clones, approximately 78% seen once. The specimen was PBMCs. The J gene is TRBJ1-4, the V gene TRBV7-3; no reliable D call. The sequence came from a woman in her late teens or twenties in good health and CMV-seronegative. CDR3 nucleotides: TGTGCCAGCAGCCTCCTACCGTTCTCACCTAATGAAAAACTGTTTTTT. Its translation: CASSLLPFSPNEKLFF.